A selection of T cell receptor beta chains follows, all from one sample in a study of blood T cell repertoires in COVID-19. Repertoires were generated with immunoSEQ multiplex PCR, while TCRdb's copy carries only in-frame clones and drops some. This repertoire shows a few hundred thousand clones, 90% to 95% found once; its top ten account for 0.86%. The sequencing sample was made of PBMCs or T cells enriched from blood (not recorded which). These receptors came from a woman aged 35 to 49 who had been exposed to COVID-19. Both conserved end residues are part of each CDR3. The D gene is left open where the match is weak. Rows may omit the clone size; those that give it use once, few, many or a size class.

cdr3_aa	cdr3_nt	clone_size	v_call	j_call	d_call
CASSLQGYEQFF	TGTGCCAGCAGTTTACAGGGCTATGAGCAGTTCTTC	NA	TRBV28	TRBJ2-1	NA
CASSHSRVRYGYTF	TGTGCCAGCAGCCATTCCAGGGTTCGGTATGGCTACACCTTC	NA	TRBV3-1/TRBV3-2	TRBJ1-2	NA
CASTPITGGSRNEQFF	TGTGCCAGCACGCCTATAACAGGCGGGAGCAGGAATGAGCAGTTCTTC	NA	TRBV27	TRBJ2-1	TRBD2
CASSPGILAREQYF	TGTGCCAGCAGCCCCGGGATACTAGCGCGGGAGCAGTACTTC	NA	TRBV7-6	TRBJ2-7	TRBD2
CASNGVGEKLFF	TGTGCCAGCAACGGGGTGGGGGAAAAACTGTTTTTT	once	TRBV3-1/TRBV3-2	TRBJ1-4	NA
CASSSGTSGGLTFVEQYF	TGTGCCAGCAGCTCCGGGACTAGCGGGGGCCTGACCTTTGTCGAGCAGTACTTC	NA	TRBV11-2	TRBJ2-7	TRBD2
CASRRWTGVGAEPFF	TGCGCCAGCAGACGTTGGACAGGAGTGGGAGCAGAGCCGTTCTTC	NA	TRBV5-1	TRBJ2-1	TRBD1
CASSLSGSEVLSQQYF	TGTGCCAGCAGTCTTTCTGGTTCGGAGGTTTTGTCACAGCAGTACTTC	NA	TRBV25-1	TRBJ2-7	NA
CASSSGTGKYGYTF	TGTGCCAGCAGTTCCGGGACAGGGAAGTATGGCTACACCTTC	once	TRBV6-2/TRBV6-3	TRBJ1-2	TRBD1
CASSIGLAGGAGSDTQYF	TGTGCCAGCAGCATAGGACTAGCGGGAGGGGCTGGGTCGGATACGCAGTATTTT	NA	TRBV7-2	TRBJ2-3	TRBD2
CASSPTGGRYNEQFF	TGTGCCAGCTCACCGACCGGGGGGCGCTACAATGAGCAGTTCTTC	NA	TRBV18	TRBJ2-1	NA
CASEDGGRAFF	TGCGCCAGCGAAGATGGGGGCAGGGCTTTCTTT	NA	TRBV10-2	TRBJ1-1	NA
CASSPPLGRANEKLFF	TGTGCCAGCAGCCCCCCCCTGGGGAGGGCTAATGAAAAACTGTTTTTT	NA	TRBV11-3	TRBJ1-4	NA
CAWRESGGTDTQYF	TGTGCCTGGAGGGAATCGGGGGGCACAGATACGCAGTATTTT	NA	TRBV30	TRBJ2-3	NA
CASSPGLAGAVSTDTQYF	TGTGCCAGCAGTCCCGGACTAGCGGGGGCCGTTAGCACAGATACGCAGTATTTT	NA	TRBV6-6	TRBJ2-3	TRBD2
CASSYHRARGNTIYF	TGTGCCAGCAGCTACCACAGGGCCCGCGGAAACACCATATATTTT	NA	TRBV7-4	TRBJ1-3	NA
CASSPSQGRNEKLFF	TGTGCCAGCTCACCCTCACAGGGCCGTAATGAAAAACTGTTTTTT	NA	TRBV18	TRBJ1-4	NA
CASSSTASTDTQYF	TGTGCCAGCAGCTCTACAGCAAGCACAGATACGCAGTATTTT	NA	TRBV5-4	TRBJ2-3	NA
CASSLSGRGYTEAFF	TGTGCCAGCAGTTTATCGGGCAGGGGGTACACTGAAGCTTTCTTT	NA	TRBV27	TRBJ1-1	TRBD1
CASSFRGTAEAFF	TGTGCCAGCAGCTTCCGCGGGACAGCTGAAGCTTTCTTT	NA	TRBV7-6	TRBJ1-1	TRBD1
CASSFRGDPVGDGYTF	TGCGCCAGCAGCTTCCGGGGGGACCCCGTGGGGGATGGCTACACCTTC	NA	TRBV5-1	TRBJ1-2	NA
CASSSGSAGNTIYF	TGTGCCAGTAGTTCGGGTTCGGCTGGAAACACCATATATTTT	NA	TRBV19	TRBJ1-3	NA
CASSPILTGSHSGNTIYF	TGTGCCAGTAGTCCCATACTGACAGGTTCCCACTCTGGAAACACCATATATTTT	NA	TRBV19	TRBJ1-3	NA
CASSKARLAGPSRFNEQFF	TGTGCCAGCAGCAAAGCGCGGCTAGCGGGACCAAGCCGATTTAATGAGCAGTTCTTC	NA	TRBV21-1	TRBJ2-1	NA
CATSRDPGAGEFF	TGTGCCACCAGCAGAGATCCCGGAGCCGGAGAGTTCTTC	NA	TRBV15	TRBJ2-1	NA
CSARKGLEQYF	TGCAGTGCTAGGAAGGGGCTCGAGCAGTACTTC	NA	TRBV20-1	TRBJ2-7	NA
CASSVGAGAGNTIYF	TGTGCCAGCAGCGTAGGGGCAGGGGCTGGAAACACCATATATTTT	NA	TRBV9	TRBJ1-3	NA
CASSPDSRRATEAFF	TGTGCCAGCAGCCCCGACAGTCGCCGGGCCACTGAAGCTTTCTTT	NA	TRBV3-1/TRBV3-2	TRBJ1-1	NA
CVGTGERHFPAFF	TGTGTCGGGACAGGGGAAAGGCACTTCCCGGCTTTCTTT	NA	TRBV7-9	TRBJ1-1	TRBD1
CASSLRQGVMDSPLHF	TGTGCCAGCAGCCTTCGGCAGGGGGTCATGGATTCACCCCTCCACTTT	NA	TRBV11-3	TRBJ1-6	TRBD1
CASSPKRVTGNTIYF	TGTGCCAGCAGTCCCAAGCGGGTTACTGGAAACACCATATATTTT	NA	TRBV7-2	TRBJ1-3	NA
CASGSGTGVYEQYF	TGTGCTAGTGGTTCGGGGACAGGAGTTTACGAGCAGTACTTC	NA	TRBV12-5	TRBJ2-7	TRBD1
CASIQGANTEAFF	TGTGCCAGCATACAGGGGGCGAACACTGAAGCTTTCTTT	NA	TRBV2	TRBJ1-1	TRBD1
CASSPLPGGYTF	TGTGCCAGCTCACCACTCCCGGGTGGCTACACCTTC	NA	TRBV18	TRBJ1-2	NA
CASSIGRVPGEKLFF	TGTGCCAGTAGTATAGGGCGCGTACCGGGTGAAAAACTGTTTTTT	NA	TRBV19	TRBJ1-4	NA
CASTSPLGGLRETQYF	TGTGCCAGCACCTCTCCCTTAGGGGGCCTTCGAGAGACCCAGTACTTC	NA	TRBV3-1/TRBV3-2	TRBJ2-5	TRBD1
CASSLLAGPNTGELFF	TGTGCCAGCAGCTTACTGGCGGGGCCGAACACCGGGGAGCTGTTTTTT	NA	TRBV7-3	TRBJ2-2	NA
CASSLSVGGEQYF	TGTGCCAGCAGCTTGAGTGTGGGGGGCGAGCAGTACTTC	NA	TRBV5-4	TRBJ2-7	NA
CASSLAGQGSEQYF	TGTGCCAGCAGCTTGGCGGGACAGGGTAGCGAGCAGTACTTC	NA	TRBV11-2	TRBJ2-7	TRBD1
CATKLRGGILSSTDTQYF	TGTGCCACCAAACTAAGGGGGGGAATACTGTCTAGCACAGATACGCAGTATTTT	NA	TRBV2	TRBJ2-3	NA
CASSSASQLYGYTF	TGTGCCAGCAGTTCAGCGAGCCAGCTCTATGGCTACACCTTC	NA	TRBV11-2	TRBJ1-2	NA
CASSPRDSYGYTF	TGTGCCAGCTCACCAAGGGACAGCTATGGCTACACCTTC	NA	TRBV18	TRBJ1-2	TRBD1
CASSERVVVDTIYF	TGTGCCAGCAGTGAACGGGTTGTAGTGGACACCATATATTTT	NA	TRBV2	TRBJ1-3	NA
CASHNGGSQETQYF	TGCGCCAGCCATAACGGGGGGAGCCAAGAGACCCAGTACTTC	NA	TRBV5-1	TRBJ2-5	TRBD2
CAWSVLAGLGEQYF	TGTGCCTGGAGTGTACTCGCGGGGTTGGGCGAGCAGTACTTC	NA	TRBV30	TRBJ2-7	NA
CASGNRPEGVYEQYF	TGTGCCAGCGGTAACCGGCCTGAGGGCGTCTACGAGCAGTACTTC	NA	TRBV2	TRBJ2-7	NA
CASEKPGQGAGGYGYTF	TGTGCCAGCGAGAAACCGGGACAGGGGGCAGGGGGCTATGGCTACACCTTC	NA	TRBV19	TRBJ1-2	TRBD1
CASTQGAGELFF	TGTGCCAGTACCCAAGGGGCCGGGGAGCTGTTTTTT	NA	TRBV19	TRBJ2-2	NA
CASSFSDGNYGYTF	TGTGCCAGCAGTTTTAGCGACGGAAACTATGGCTACACCTTC	NA	TRBV27	TRBJ1-2	NA
CATSDTLTGYTF	TGTGCCACCAGTGATACCCTAACGGGGTACACCTTC	NA	TRBV24-1	TRBJ1-2	NA
CASSFVHGSGSDTQYF	TGTGCCAGCAGCTTCGTACATGGATCGGGGTCAGATACGCAGTATTTT	NA	TRBV11-3	TRBJ2-3	NA
CASGRTVGNTIYF	TGTGCCAGCGGAAGGACTGTTGGAAACACCATATATTTT	NA	TRBV14	TRBJ1-3	NA
CASSLRTTGLNEKLFF	TGTGCCAGCAGCTTGCGAACGACAGGGTTAAATGAAAAACTGTTTTTT	once	TRBV7-2	TRBJ1-4	TRBD1
CASSGPGLAYEQYF	TGTGCCAGTAGTGGTCCGGGACTCGCCTACGAGCAGTACTTC	once	TRBV19	TRBJ2-7	NA
CASSSWTALNNPFLDTEAFF	TGTGCCAGCAGCTCTTGGACTGCCTTGAATAATCCGTTTCTGGACACTGAAGCTTTCTTT	NA	TRBV13	TRBJ1-1	NA
CACLSPQGSGGYGYTF	TGTGCCTGCCTCTCCCCTCAGGGATCCGGCGGCTATGGCTACACCTTC	NA	TRBV30	TRBJ1-2	NA
CASSSSPRRGATNEKLFF	TGTGCCAGCAGCTCCAGCCCCCGGAGGGGCGCAACTAATGAAAAACTGTTTTTT	NA	TRBV11-2	TRBJ1-4	NA
CASSPGLVKDNEQFF	TGTGCCAGCAGCCCGGGACTAGTAAAAGACAATGAGCAGTTCTTC	few	TRBV9	TRBJ2-1	TRBD2